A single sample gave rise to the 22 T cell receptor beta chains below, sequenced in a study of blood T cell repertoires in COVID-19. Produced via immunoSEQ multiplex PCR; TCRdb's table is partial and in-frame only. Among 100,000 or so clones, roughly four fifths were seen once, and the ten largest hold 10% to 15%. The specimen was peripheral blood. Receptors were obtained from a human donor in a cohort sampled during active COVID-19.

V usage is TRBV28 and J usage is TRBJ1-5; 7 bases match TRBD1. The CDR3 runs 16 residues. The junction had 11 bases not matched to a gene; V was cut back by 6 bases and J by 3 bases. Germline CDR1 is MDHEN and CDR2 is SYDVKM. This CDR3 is CASSGVGQAYNQPQHF. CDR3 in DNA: TGTGCCAGCAGCGGGGTAGGACAGGCGTACAATCAGCCCCAGCATTTT.

The CDR3 nucleotides are TGTGCCAGCAGTTTCTCCACAGGGTTGGCTTTCTTT. Residues: CASSFSTGLAFF. The chain carries TRBV28 and TRBJ1-1, with TRBD1 as a possible D gene (6 bases). Germline CDR1 reads MDHEN; CDR2 reads SYDVKM. This CDR3 contains 12 residues. V lost 3 bases to trimming and J lost 11 bases, with 13 bases between them. Together with reference TRBV28 and TRBJ1-1, the CDR3 gives the full variable domain: DVKVTQSSRYLVKRTGEKVFLECVQDMDHENMFWYRQDPGLGLRLIYFSYDVKMKEKGDIPEGYSVSREKKERFSLILESASTNQTSMYLCASSFSTGLAFFGQGTRLTVV.

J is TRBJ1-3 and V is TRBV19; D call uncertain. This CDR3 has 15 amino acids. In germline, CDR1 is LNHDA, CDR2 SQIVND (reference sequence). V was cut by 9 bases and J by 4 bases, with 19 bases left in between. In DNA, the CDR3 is TGTGCCAGCCTCAACCCGTTCCGGGGAGGAAACACCATATATTTT. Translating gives CASLNPFRGGNTIYF.

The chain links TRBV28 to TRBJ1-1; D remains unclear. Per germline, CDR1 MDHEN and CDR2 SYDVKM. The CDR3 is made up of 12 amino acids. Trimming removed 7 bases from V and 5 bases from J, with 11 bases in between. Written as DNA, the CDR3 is TGTGCCAGCATCCTCCCGGGAACTGAAGCTTTCTTT. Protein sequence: CASILPGTEAFF. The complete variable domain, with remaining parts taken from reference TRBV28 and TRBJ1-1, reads DVKVTQSSRYLVKRTGEKVFLECVQDMDHENMFWYRQDPGLGLRLIYFSYDVKMKEKGDIPEGYSVSREKKERFSLILESASTNQTSMYLCASILPGTEAFFGQGTRLTVV.

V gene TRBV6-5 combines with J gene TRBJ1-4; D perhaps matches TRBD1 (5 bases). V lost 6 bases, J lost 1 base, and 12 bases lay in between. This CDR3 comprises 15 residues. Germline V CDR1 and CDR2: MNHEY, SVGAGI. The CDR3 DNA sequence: TGTGCCAGCAGCCCACAGGCCAGAACTAATGAAAAACTGTTTTTT. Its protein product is CASSPQARTNEKLFF.

The CDR3 DNA reads TGTGCCAGCAGCTTATCCCGGGGCAGGGGCTCCTACAATGAGCAGTTCTTC. Translation: CASSLSRGRGSYNEQFF. The V and J genes are TRBV11-3 and TRBJ2-1; D is possibly TRBD1 (6 bases). Germline V gene lookup returns CDR1 SGHNT and CDR2 YENEEA. This CDR3 contains 17 residues. V lost 2 bases, J lost 0 bases, and 14 bases lay in between.

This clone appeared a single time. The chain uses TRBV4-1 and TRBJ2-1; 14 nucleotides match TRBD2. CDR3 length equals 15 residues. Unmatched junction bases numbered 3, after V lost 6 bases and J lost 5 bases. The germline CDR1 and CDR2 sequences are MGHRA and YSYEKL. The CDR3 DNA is TGCGCCAGCAGACAGGGACTAGCGGGAGACAATGAGCAGTTCTTC. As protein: CASRQGLAGDNEQFF.

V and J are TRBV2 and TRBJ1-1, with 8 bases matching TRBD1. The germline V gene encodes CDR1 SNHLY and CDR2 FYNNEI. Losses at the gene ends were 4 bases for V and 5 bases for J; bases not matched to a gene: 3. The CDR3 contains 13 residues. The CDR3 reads CASSVDRETEAFF. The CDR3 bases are TGTGCCAGCAGTGTGGACAGGGAAACTGAAGCTTTCTTT.

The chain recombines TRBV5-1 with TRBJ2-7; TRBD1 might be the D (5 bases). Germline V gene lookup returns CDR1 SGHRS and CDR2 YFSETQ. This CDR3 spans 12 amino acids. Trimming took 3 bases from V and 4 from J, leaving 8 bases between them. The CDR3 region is CASSSRGYEQYF. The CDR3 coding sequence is TGCGCCAGCAGCTCAAGGGGATACGAGCAGTACTTC.

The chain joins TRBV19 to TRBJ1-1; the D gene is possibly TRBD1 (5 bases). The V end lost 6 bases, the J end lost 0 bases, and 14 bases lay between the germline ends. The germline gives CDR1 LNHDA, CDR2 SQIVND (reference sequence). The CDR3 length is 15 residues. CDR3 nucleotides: TGTGCCAGTAGGAGGCAGGGAGGAGTGAACACTGAAGCTTTCTTT. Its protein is CASRRQGGVNTEAFF. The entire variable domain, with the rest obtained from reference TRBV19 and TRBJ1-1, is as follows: DGGITQSPKYLFRKEGQNVTLSCEQNLNHDAMYWYRQDPGQGLRLIYYSQIVNDFQKGDIAEGYSVSREKKESFPLTVTSAQKNPTAFYLCASRRQGGVNTEAFFGQGTRLTVV.

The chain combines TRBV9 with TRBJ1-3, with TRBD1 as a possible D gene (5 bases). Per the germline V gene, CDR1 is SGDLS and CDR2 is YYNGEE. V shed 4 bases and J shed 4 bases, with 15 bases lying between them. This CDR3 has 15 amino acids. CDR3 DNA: TGTGCCAGCAGCTCCATGGGACTACAAGGAAACACCATATATTTT. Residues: CASSSMGLQGNTIYF.

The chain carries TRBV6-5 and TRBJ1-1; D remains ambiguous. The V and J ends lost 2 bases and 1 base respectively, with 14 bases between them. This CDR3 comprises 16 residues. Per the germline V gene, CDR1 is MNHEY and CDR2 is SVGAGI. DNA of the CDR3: TGTGCCAGCAGTTACGGAGAGGCCATCGGGAACACTGAAGCTTTCTTT. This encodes CASSYGEAIGNTEAFF.

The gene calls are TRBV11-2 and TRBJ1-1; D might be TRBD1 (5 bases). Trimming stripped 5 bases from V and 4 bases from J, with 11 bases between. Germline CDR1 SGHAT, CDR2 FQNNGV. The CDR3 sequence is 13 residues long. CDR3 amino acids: CASSATVGTEAFF. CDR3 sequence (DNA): TGTGCCAGCAGCGCGACAGTTGGCACTGAAGCTTTCTTT.

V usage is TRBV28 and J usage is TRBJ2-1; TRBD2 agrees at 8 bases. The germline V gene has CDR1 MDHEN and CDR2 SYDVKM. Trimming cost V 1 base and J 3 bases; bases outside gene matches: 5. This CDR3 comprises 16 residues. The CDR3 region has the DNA TGTGCCAGCAGTTTATTCGCGGGGGGTAGCTACAATGAGCAGTTCTTC. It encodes CASSLFAGGSYNEQFF.

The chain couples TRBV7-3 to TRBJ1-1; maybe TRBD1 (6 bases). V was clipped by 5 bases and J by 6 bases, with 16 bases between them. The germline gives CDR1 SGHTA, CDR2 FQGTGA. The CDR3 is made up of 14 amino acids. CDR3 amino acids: CASSEDRTVPEAFF. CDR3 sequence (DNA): TGTGCCAGCAGCGAAGATCGGACAGTGCCTGAAGCTTTCTTT.

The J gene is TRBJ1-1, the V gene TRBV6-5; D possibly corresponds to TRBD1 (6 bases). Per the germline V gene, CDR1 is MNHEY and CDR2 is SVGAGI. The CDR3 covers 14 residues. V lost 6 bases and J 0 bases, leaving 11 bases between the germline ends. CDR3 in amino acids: CASSSAGVNTEAFF. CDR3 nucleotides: TGTGCCAGCAGCTCGGCAGGGGTGAACACTGAAGCTTTCTTT.

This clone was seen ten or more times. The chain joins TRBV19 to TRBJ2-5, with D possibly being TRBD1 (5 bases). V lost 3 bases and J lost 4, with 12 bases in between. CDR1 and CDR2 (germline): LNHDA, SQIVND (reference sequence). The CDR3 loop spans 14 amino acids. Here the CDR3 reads CASSILLQGETQYF. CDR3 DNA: TGTGCCAGTAGTATTTTGTTGCAGGGAGAGACCCAGTACTTC.

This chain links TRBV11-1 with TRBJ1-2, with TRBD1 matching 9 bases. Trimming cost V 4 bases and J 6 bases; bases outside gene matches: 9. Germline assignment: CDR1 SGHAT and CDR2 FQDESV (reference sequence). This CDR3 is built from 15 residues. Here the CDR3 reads CASSSWDRERNGYTF. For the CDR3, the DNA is TGTGCCAGCAGCTCTTGGGACAGGGAACGCAATGGCTACACCTTC.

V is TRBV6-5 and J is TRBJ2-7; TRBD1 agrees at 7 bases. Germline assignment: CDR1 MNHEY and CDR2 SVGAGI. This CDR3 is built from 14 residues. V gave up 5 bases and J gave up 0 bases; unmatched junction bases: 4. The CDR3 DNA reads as TGTGCCAGCAGTCTGGGACAGCCCTCCTACGAGCAGTACTTC. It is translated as CASSLGQPSYEQYF.

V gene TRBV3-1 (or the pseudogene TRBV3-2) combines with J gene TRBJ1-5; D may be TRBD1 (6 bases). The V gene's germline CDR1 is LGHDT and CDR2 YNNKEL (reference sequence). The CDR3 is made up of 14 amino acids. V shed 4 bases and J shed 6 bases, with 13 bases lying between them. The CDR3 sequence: CASSLGGRPQPQHF. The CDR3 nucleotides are TGTGCCAGCAGCCTCGGGGGGCGTCCTCAGCCCCAGCATTTT.

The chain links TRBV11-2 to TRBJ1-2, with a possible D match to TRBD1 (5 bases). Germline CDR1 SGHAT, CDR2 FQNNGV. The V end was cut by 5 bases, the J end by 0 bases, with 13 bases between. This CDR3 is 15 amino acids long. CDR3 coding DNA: TGTGCCAGCAGCACCCCACGGGGGGCTAACTATGGCTACACCTTC. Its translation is CASSTPRGANYGYTF.

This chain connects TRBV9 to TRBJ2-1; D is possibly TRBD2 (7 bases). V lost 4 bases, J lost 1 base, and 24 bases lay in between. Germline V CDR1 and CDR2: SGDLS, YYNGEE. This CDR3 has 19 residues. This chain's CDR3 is CASSSRGGSTSRSYNEQFF. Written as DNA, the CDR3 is TGTGCCAGCAGCTCGAGGGGGGGCAGTACGTCCCGGTCCTACAATGAGCAGTTCTTC.